Ten or more counts support the clone carrying this TCR beta chain. Its antigen remains unknown. This specimen belongs to a study of T cell repertoires in cytomegalovirus infection. Broader study findings: Clonotype analysis showed dominance of the ex vivo response by HLA-C-restricted CMV-specific TCR beta clonotypes. Pooled public TCR beta family frequency picked out CMV carriers with the relevant HLA.

V lost 7 bases and J 8 bases, leaving 11 bases between the germline ends. Germline CDR1 reads MNHEY; CDR2 reads SMNVEV (reference sequence). CDR3 length: 11 residues. One entry per CDR3 protein results from TCRdb running MiXCR on the reads. The data show some 130,000 distinct CDR3 sequences, roughly a quarter seen once. This sequence originates from a human donor in good health (CMV status not recorded). Some clones in this sample may be carry-over from other donors' samples. V gene TRBV27 combines with J gene TRBJ1-1; TRBD1 might be the D (5 bases). Sequencing was done on a sample of PBMCs, sequenced either directly or after in vitro stimulation (not recorded which). CDR3 protein: CASNRGGEAFF. CDR3 DNA: TGTGCCAGCAACCGGGGGGGGGAAGCTTTCTTT.